One sample yielded the 32 T cell receptor beta chains listed below, sequenced in a study of T cell changes during pregnancy in multiple sclerosis. The method was immunoSEQ multiplex PCR; TCRdb's version includes in-frame clones alone and lacks a portion of them. This table has more than 80,000 clones, 90% to 95% appearing once. This material consisted of peripheral blood, taken in the second trimester of pregnancy. The source is a female donor with multiple sclerosis, enrolled in a pregnancy study.

This clone was observed once. V gene TRBV7-9 combines with J gene TRBJ2-1; 7 bases align to TRBD2. CDR1 is SEHNR and CDR2 is FQNEAQ in the germline V gene (reference sequence). The CDR3 is made up of 13 amino acids. V gave up 8 bases and J gave up 2 bases; unmatched junction bases: 3. The CDR3 region has the DNA TGTGCCAGCGGGGGGGGTCCCTACAATGAGCAGTTCTTC. Amino acid sequence: CASGGGPYNEQFF. Together with reference TRBV7-9 and TRBJ2-1, the CDR3 gives the full variable domain: DTGVSQNPRHKITKRGQNVTFRCDPISEHNRLYWYRQTLGQGPEFLTYFQNEAQLEKSRLLSDRFSAERPKGSFSTLEIQRTEQGDSAMYLCASGGGPYNEQFFGPGTRLTVL.

The V call is TRBV10-3, the J call TRBJ2-5; 7 bases are a match to TRBD2. Looked up from germline, CDR1 is ENHRY and CDR2 is SYGVKD. This CDR3 is 15 amino acids long. The V gene end was trimmed by 3 bases and the J gene end by 3 bases; junction bases not matched to a gene: 7. The CDR3 nucleotides read TGTGCCATCAGTGACGGGACTGGGGGGGAAGAGACCCAGTACTTC. It encodes CAISDGTGGEETQYF.

The chain uses TRBV9 and TRBJ2-3; 8 nucleotides line up with TRBD2. The CDR3 is made up of 17 amino acids. In germline, CDR1 is SGDLS, CDR2 YYNGEE. The V gene end was trimmed by 0 bases and the J gene end by 7 bases; junction bases not matched to a gene: 13. This chain's CDR3 is CASSVGRLAGSGYTQYF. DNA for the CDR3: TGTGCCAGCAGCGTAGGCCGATTAGCGGGATCTGGGTATACGCAGTATTTT.

This chain uses TRBV6-4 with TRBJ2-1, with TRBD2 matching 9 bases. This CDR3 region has 16 residues. Trimming removed 2 bases from V and 7 bases from J; junction bases left unmatched: 9. Germline V gene sequence: CDR1 MRHNA, CDR2 SNTAGT. CDR3 in DNA: TGTGCCAGCAGTGACAGGGAGCGGGGGGACCTTAATGAGCAGTTCTTC. This translates into CASSDRERGDLNEQFF.

V gene TRBV9 combines with J gene TRBJ2-1, with 14 bases matching TRBD2. Per the germline V gene, CDR1 is SGDLS and CDR2 is YYNGEE. The CDR3 covers 18 residues. Trimming removed 0 bases from V and 9 bases from J; junction bases left unmatched: 11. CDR3 nucleotide sequence: TGTGCCAGCAGCGTAGCTGGACTAGCGGGAGGCCCGGCCGCTGAGCAGTTCTTC. Encoded protein: CASSVAGLAGGPAAEQFF.

This chain connects TRBV7-3 to TRBJ1-5, with 8 bases identical to TRBD1. This CDR3 region has 15 residues. Germline V gene data show CDR1 as SGHTA and CDR2 as FQGTGA. J was trimmed by 5 bases and V by 7 bases; bases with no gene match: 10. CDR3 residues: CASTADRARHQPQHF. The CDR3 region has the DNA TGTGCCAGCACCGCGGACAGGGCTCGTCATCAGCCCCAGCATTTT.

The gene calls are TRBV30 and TRBJ2-1; 16 positions agree with TRBD2. The ends lost 3 bases at V and 0 bases at J; junction bases unmatched: 2. Germline V gives CDR1 GTSNPN, CDR2 SVGIG (reference sequence). The CDR3 contains 17 residues. The CDR3 DNA follows: TGTGCCTGGAGCGGGACTAGCGGGAGGGGCTCCTACAATGAGCAGTTCTTC. It is translated as CAWSGTSGRGSYNEQFF.

V is TRBV15 and J is TRBJ1-1; tentative D call: TRBD1 (6 bases). CDR1 and CDR2 from the germline V gene are LNHNV and YYDKDF (reference sequence). With 3 bases removed from V and 0 bases from J, the gap between germline ends came to 11 bases. The CDR3 length is 15 residues. The CDR3 sequence is CATSRGAVMNTEAFF. The CDR3 nucleotides are TGTGCCACCAGCAGGGGGGCAGTGATGAACACTGAAGCTTTCTTT.

The genes are TRBV2 and TRBJ2-1, with 9 bases identical to TRBD2. After removal of 4 bases from V and 4 bases from J, the junction contained 8 bases not matched to a gene. This CDR3 is 16 amino acids long. Germline assignment: CDR1 SNHLY and CDR2 FYNNEI. CDR3 in amino acids: CASSAASGNSYNEQFF. The CDR3 DNA follows: TGTGCCAGCAGTGCGGCTAGCGGGAATAGTTACAATGAGCAGTTCTTC.

This clone was seen once. The rearrangement uses TRBV5-4 and TRBJ2-1; TRBD2 aligns across 9 bases. The CDR3 runs to 15 residues. V shed 2 bases, J shed 8 bases, and the junction held 8 bases outside the gene matches. The germline V gene has CDR1 SGHNT and CDR2 YYREEE (reference sequence). The CDR3 region has the DNA TGTGCCAGCAGCTTCGCGGGAGGGGGTATCGATGAGCAGTTCTTC. It specifies CASSFAGGGIDEQFF. The entire variable domain, with the rest obtained from reference TRBV5-4 and TRBJ2-1, is as follows: ETGVTQSPTHLIKTRGQQVTLRCSSQSGHNTVSWYQQALGQGPQFIFQYYREEENGRGNFPPRFSGLQFPNYSSELNVNALELDDSALYLCASSFAGGGIDEQFFGPGTRLTVL.

CDR3 amino acids: CASTPLAGGGETQYF. In nucleotides, the CDR3 is TGCGCCAGCACCCCTCTAGCGGGAGGCGGAGAGACCCAGTACTTC. The V gene is TRBV5-1, the J gene TRBJ2-5; 11 nucleotides align to TRBD2. Germline lookup yields CDR1 SGHRS and CDR2 YFSETQ. This CDR3 spans 15 amino acids. Losses at the gene ends were 6 bases for V and 4 bases for J; bases not matched to a gene: 8.

The chain employs TRBV25-1 and TRBJ1-2; D not resolved. The CDR3 covers 14 residues. Germline CDR1 MGHDK, CDR2 SYGVNS. V dropped 2 bases and J dropped 3 bases, with 10 bases sitting between them. The CDR3 DNA is TGTGCCAGCAGTGAAGGTCAACAGTACTATGGCTACACCTTC. Translation: CASSEGQQYYGYTF.

This CDR3 is CASSLYLAGGRNEQFF. The CDR3 coding sequence is TGCGCCAGCAGCTTGTATTTAGCGGGAGGCCGGAATGAGCAGTTCTTC. V is TRBV5-1 and J is TRBJ2-1, with TRBD2 matching 10 bases. The ends lost 1 base at V and 7 bases at J; junction bases unmatched: 8. This CDR3 spans 16 amino acids. Germline V gene lookup returns CDR1 SGHRS and CDR2 YFSETQ.

The rearrangement joins TRBV25-1 to TRBJ2-1, with TRBD1 identical over 9 bases. Germline V gives CDR1 MGHDK, CDR2 SYGVNS. CDR3 length: 14 amino acids. Germline trimming cut 4 bases from V and 7 bases from J; bases unmatched to any gene: 5. The CDR3 protein is CASSAGQGINEQFF. CDR3 nucleotides: TGTGCCAGCAGTGCGGGACAGGGAATTAATGAGCAGTTCTTC.

The chain is built from TRBV2 and TRBJ2-7; 10 bases map to TRBD1. Germline-derived CDR1 and CDR2 are SNHLY and FYNNEI. V was pared by 4 bases and J by 6 bases, with 24 bases of the junction left unmatched. The CDR3 sequence is 20 residues long. The CDR3 DNA is TGTGCCAGCAGTGGTAGGCGTGCTGGACAGGGGGAATATTTTAAGACCGAGCAGTACTTC. Protein: CASSGRRAGQGEYFKTEQYF.

This chain connects TRBV28 to TRBJ2-1, with 12 bases that match TRBD2. Germline CDR1 and CDR2: MDHEN and SYDVKM. V lost 6 bases, J lost 7 bases, and 7 bases stayed unmatched. The CDR3 is 15 residues long. The CDR3 DNA sequence: TGTGCCAGCAGCTCTAGCGGGAGGGCCGGAAATGAGCAGTTCTTC. Its translation: CASSSSGRAGNEQFF.

CDR3 sequence: CASSFQYEQYF. The CDR3 DNA reads TGCGCCAGCAGCTTTCAATACGAGCAGTACTTC. This chain connects TRBV5-1 to TRBJ2-7; D ambiguous. V dropped 2 bases and J dropped 4 bases, with 4 bases sitting between them. The germline V gene has CDR1 SGHRS and CDR2 YFSETQ. This CDR3 spans 11 amino acids.

In the case of this clone: The same CDR3 can be traced to other DNA sequences in this sample. This rearrangement joins TRBV10-1 to TRBJ2-1; 9 nucleotides align to TRBD2. The CDR3 is 14 amino acids. Germline CDR1 is WNHNN and CDR2 is SYGVQD (reference sequence). Trimming at V came to 5 bases and at J to 6 bases, leaving 5 bases not matched to a gene. The CDR3, as DNA: TGCGCCAGCAGTTTAGCGGGAGTGGGCAATGAGCAGTTCTTC. Residues: CASSLAGVGNEQFF.

This chain joins TRBV19 and TRBJ2-1; 9 nucleotides line up with TRBD2. The CDR3 is 15 amino acids. The germline CDR1 and CDR2 sequences are LNHDA and SQIVND (reference sequence). J lost 7 bases, V lost 1 base, and 5 bases had no gene match. CDR3 bases: TGTGCCAGTAGTATAGGACTAGCGGCGGGTAATGAGCAGTTCTTC. This encodes CASSIGLAAGNEQFF.

In this sample, this clone turned up once. This chain joins TRBV11-2 and TRBJ2-1; 7 bases map to TRBD2. Germline V gene lookup returns CDR1 SGHAT and CDR2 FQNNGV. Losses at the gene ends were 2 bases for V and 4 bases for J; bases not matched to a gene: 5. The CDR3 consists of 15 residues. The CDR3 region is CASSLFPSGYNEQFF. DNA for the CDR3: TGTGCCAGCAGCTTATTTCCTAGCGGATACAATGAGCAGTTCTTC.

The chain is built from TRBV9 and TRBJ2-1; TRBD2 matches at 9 bases. This CDR3 is 15 amino acids long. V shed 2 bases and J 2 bases; nucleotides not matched to a gene: 2. The V gene's germline CDR1 is SGDLS and CDR2 YYNGEE. The CDR3 DNA sequence: TGTGCCAGCAGCGTTAGCGGGAGAGCCTACAATGAGCAGTTCTTC. Translated, it gives CASSVSGRAYNEQFF.

This rearrangement joins TRBV5-1 to TRBJ2-7, with 8 bases that match TRBD1. The germline V gene has CDR1 SGHRS and CDR2 YFSETQ. V trimming: 2 bases; J trimming: 4 bases; junction bases outside the gene matches: 11. The CDR3 is made up of 16 amino acids. CDR3 DNA sequence: TGCGCCAGCAGCTTTTGGGGGACAGGAAGTGATTACGAGCAGTACTTC. This codes for CASSFWGTGSDYEQYF.

The chain carries TRBV9 and TRBJ2-1; D may be TRBD1 (5 bases). Germline-derived CDR1 and CDR2 are SGDLS and YYNGEE. This CDR3 has 15 residues. Trimming left V 0 bases short and J 7 bases short, with 14 bases between. DNA of the CDR3: TGTGCCAGCAGCGTAGGGACATTGGGTAATAATGAGCAGTTCTTC. It codes for CASSVGTLGNNEQFF.

This clone was seen only a few times. The rearrangement links TRBV7-9 to TRBJ1-1; no firm D call. Germline-derived CDR1 and CDR2 are SEHNR and FQNEAQ (reference sequence). The germline V and J ends were trimmed by 4 bases and 5 bases, with 17 bases remaining between them. The CDR3 has 15 residues. CDR3 in amino acids: CASSSKAFPGTEAFF. CDR3 DNA sequence: TGTGCCAGCAGCTCCAAAGCCTTTCCGGGAACTGAAGCTTTCTTT.

This chain uses TRBV10-1 with TRBJ1-1; D might be TRBD1 (6 bases). The V gene lost 10 bases and the J gene lost 5 bases, with 17 bases spanning the gap. Looked up from germline, CDR1 is WNHNN and CDR2 is SYGVQD (reference sequence). This CDR3 region has 13 residues. The CDR3 nucleotides are TGCGCCACGAAGGTACAGGGCGGAACTGAAGCTTTCTTT. Protein product: CATKVQGGTEAFF.

This rearrangement joins TRBV28 to TRBJ1-2, with D possibly being TRBD1 (5 bases). CDR3 length: 11 residues. Germline assignment: CDR1 MDHEN and CDR2 SYDVKM. V lost 3 bases and J lost 11, with 10 bases in between. CDR3 protein: CASSFRGGYTF. CDR3 coding DNA: TGTGCCAGCAGTTTCCGCGGGGGGTACACCTTC.

CDR3 DNA: TGTGCCAGCAGCTTAGTCGGCGGGGTGGAGCAGCCCCAGCATTTT. Protein: CASSLVGGVEQPQHF. The chain links TRBV7-2 to TRBJ1-5, with unresolved D. CDR1 and CDR2 (germline): SGHTA, FQGNSA. Trimming left V 1 base short and J 7 bases short, with 14 bases between. The CDR3 runs 15 residues.

The chain employs TRBV5-8 and TRBJ1-2; 7 bases agree with TRBD1. The CDR3 totals 16 residues. Germline CDR1 reads SGHTS; CDR2 reads YDEGEE. V lost 4 bases, J lost 2 bases, and 11 bases stayed unmatched. The CDR3 bases are TGTGCCAGCAGCGCCCGGAGGACAGGAATGAACTATGGCTACACCTTC. This codes for CASSARRTGMNYGYTF.

This chain links TRBV6-1 with TRBJ2-7; tentative D call: TRBD1 (5 bases). Per germline, CDR1 MNHNS and CDR2 SASEGT. CDR3 length: 15 residues. Trimming cost V 0 bases and J 5 bases, with 14 bases left between them. CDR3 in DNA: TGTGCCAGCAGTGAAGCCTACTCACAGGCGCACGAGCAGTACTTC. Protein: CASSEAYSQAHEQYF.

The chain has TRBV18 and TRBJ1-3, with D maybe TRBD1 (6 bases). CDR1 and CDR2 from the germline V gene are KGHSH and LQKENI. V gave up 0 bases and J gave up 5 bases, with 14 bases separating them. This CDR3 has 16 residues. The CDR3 here is CASSPPNRESRNTIYF. The CDR3 region has the DNA TGTGCCAGCTCACCACCGAACAGGGAGAGTCGAAACACCATATATTTT.

J is TRBJ2-1 and V is TRBV10-3; 10 positions match TRBD2. The CDR3 extends over 17 amino acids. Trimming at V came to 3 bases and at J to 4 bases, leaving 9 bases not matched to a gene. The germline V gene encodes CDR1 ENHRY and CDR2 SYGVKD. In nucleotides, the CDR3 is TGTGCCATCAGTGACGGGCTAGCGGGAGTCTCATACAATGAGCAGTTCTTC. It yields the protein CAISDGLAGVSYNEQFF.

This sequence joins TRBV6-1 and TRBJ1-1; no definite D call. Trimming took 5 bases from V and 0 from J, leaving 10 bases between them. The CDR3 runs 14 residues. Per the germline V gene, CDR1 is MNHNS and CDR2 is SASEGT. CDR3 protein: CASSRTGLNTEAFF. CDR3 in DNA: TGTGCCAGCAGTCGGACGGGATTGAACACTGAAGCTTTCTTT.